This T cell receptor (beta chain) was sequenced for a study of radiotherapy plus CTLA-4 blockade in lung cancer. Across the study: Objective response was observed in roughly a sixth of patients, and disease control in roughly 30%. Broader study findings: After treatment with radiotherapy plus ipilimumab, TCR clones that came from the tumor expanded in blood. How blood T cell clones changed early, along with interferon-beta, reportedly forecast response best.

Clones were read by immunoSEQ multiplex PCR, and TCRdb kept only the in-frame ones, dropping some. The sample holds approximately 65,000 clones, about 80% seen once. Receiving focal radiation plus CTLA-4 blockade with ipilimumab were patients who had chemo-refractory metastatic non-small-cell lung cancer. In regard to this clone: The antigen is not known.

Trimming removed 6 bases from V and 5 bases from J, with 13 bases in between. The CDR3 runs to 13 residues. The germline gives CDR1 MNHNY, CDR2 SVGAGI (reference sequence). The gene calls are TRBV6-6 and TRBJ2-5; possible D gene TRBD2, 5 bases. The material was peripheral blood, obtained from a patient treated with radiotherapy plus ipilimumab. The source of this sequence is a human donor with non-small cell lung cancer who had a complete response to radiotherapy plus ipilimumab. CDR3: CASSTNGGETQYF. Here the CDR3 DNA reads TGTGCCAGCAGCACCAATGGCGGGGAGACCCAGTACTTC.